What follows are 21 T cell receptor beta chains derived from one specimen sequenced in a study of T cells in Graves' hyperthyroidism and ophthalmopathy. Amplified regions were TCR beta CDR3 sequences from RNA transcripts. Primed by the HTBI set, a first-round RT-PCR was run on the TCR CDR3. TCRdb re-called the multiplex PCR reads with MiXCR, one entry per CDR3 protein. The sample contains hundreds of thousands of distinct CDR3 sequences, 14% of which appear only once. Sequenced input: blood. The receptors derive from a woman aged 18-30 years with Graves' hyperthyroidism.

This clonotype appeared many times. Here the CDR3 reads CASKKGGTDEQYF. In nucleotides, the CDR3 is TGTGCCAGTAAAAAGGGCGGGACGGACGAGCAGTACTTC. The V and J genes are TRBV12-3 or TRBV12-4 and TRBJ2-7; a possible D gene is TRBD2 (6 bases). Trimming pared 9 bases from V and 5 bases from J, leaving 17 bases between. The CDR3 loop spans 13 amino acids.

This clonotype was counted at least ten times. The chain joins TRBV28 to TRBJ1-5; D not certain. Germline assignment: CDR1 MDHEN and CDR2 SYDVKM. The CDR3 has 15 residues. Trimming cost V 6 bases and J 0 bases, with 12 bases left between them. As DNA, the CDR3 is TGTGCCAGCAGCTCGAGAAGAAGTAGCAATCAGCCCCAGCATTTT. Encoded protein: CASSSRRSSNQPQHF.

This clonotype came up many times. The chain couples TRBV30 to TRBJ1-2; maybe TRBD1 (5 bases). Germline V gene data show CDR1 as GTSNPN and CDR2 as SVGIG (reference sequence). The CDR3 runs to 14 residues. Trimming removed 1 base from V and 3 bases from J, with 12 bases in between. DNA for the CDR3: TGTGCCTGGAGTGCGGGACTTTTGTACTATGGCTACACCTTC. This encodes CAWSAGLLYYGYTF.

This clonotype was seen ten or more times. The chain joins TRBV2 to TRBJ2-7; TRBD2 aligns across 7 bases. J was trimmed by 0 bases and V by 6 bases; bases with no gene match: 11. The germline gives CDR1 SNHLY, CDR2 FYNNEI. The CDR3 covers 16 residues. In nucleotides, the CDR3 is TGTGCCAGCAGGGGCCTAGCGGAAAGGAGCTCCTACGAGCAGTACTTC. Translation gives CASRGLAERSSYEQYF.

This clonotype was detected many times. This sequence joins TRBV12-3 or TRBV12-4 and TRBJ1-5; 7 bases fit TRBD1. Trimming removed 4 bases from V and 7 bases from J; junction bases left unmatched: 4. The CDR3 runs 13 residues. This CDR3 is CASSSTGRQPQHF. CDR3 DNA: TGTGCCAGCAGTTCGACAGGGCGCCAGCCCCAGCATTTT.

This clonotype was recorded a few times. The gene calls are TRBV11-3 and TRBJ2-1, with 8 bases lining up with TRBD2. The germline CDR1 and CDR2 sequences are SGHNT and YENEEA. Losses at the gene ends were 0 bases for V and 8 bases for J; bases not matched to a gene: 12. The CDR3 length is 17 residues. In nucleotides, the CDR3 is TGTGCCAGCAGCTTAGATGAGGAGCGGGGGATGATGGATGAGCAGTTCTTC. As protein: CASSLDEERGMMDEQFF.

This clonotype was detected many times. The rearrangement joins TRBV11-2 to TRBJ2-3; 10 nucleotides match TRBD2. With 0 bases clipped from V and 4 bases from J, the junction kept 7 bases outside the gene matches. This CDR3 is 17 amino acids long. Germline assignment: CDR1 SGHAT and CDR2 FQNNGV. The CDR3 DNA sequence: TGTGCCAGCAGCTTAGATTTCGGACTAGCGGCCTCAGATACGCAGTATTTT. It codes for CASSLDFGLAASDTQYF.

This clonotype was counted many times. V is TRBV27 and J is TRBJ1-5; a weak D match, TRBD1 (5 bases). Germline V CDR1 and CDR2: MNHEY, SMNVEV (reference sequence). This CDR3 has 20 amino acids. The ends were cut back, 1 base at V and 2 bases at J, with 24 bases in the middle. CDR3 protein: CASSLYGNQGGNGGNQPQHF. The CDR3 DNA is TGTGCCAGCAGTTTATATGGGAACCAGGGCGGGAATGGCGGCAATCAGCCCCAGCATTTT.

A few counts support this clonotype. The CDR3 nucleotides read TGTGCCAGCAGCCAAGACGGTAGGACTAGCGCTCAAGATACGCAGTATTTT. The encoded protein is CASSQDGRTSAQDTQYF. The chain links TRBV3-1 to TRBJ2-3; 9 nucleotides match TRBD2. The CDR3 totals 17 residues. The germline V gene encodes CDR1 LGHDT and CDR2 YNNKEL (reference sequence). The V segment lost 0 bases and the J segment 5 bases; nucleotides outside the gene matches: 9.

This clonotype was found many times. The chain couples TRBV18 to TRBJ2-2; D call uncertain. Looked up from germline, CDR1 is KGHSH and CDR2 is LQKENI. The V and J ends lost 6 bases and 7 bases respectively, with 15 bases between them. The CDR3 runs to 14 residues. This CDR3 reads CASSWTTGSGELFF. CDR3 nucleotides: TGTGCCAGCTCTTGGACCACCGGCAGCGGGGAGCTGTTTTTT.

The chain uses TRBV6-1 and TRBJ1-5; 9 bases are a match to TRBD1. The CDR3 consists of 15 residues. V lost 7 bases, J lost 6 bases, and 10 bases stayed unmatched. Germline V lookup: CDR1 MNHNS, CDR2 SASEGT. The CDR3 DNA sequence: TGTGCCAGCACCTCGACAGGGGGTAAAGGTCAGCCCCAGCATTTT. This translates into CASTSTGGKGQPQHF.

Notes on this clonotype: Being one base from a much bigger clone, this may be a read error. CDR3 DNA: TGTGCCAGCATGCTACAGGGTCGTGGCACTGAAGCTTTCTTT. The encoded protein is CASMLQGRGTEAFF. The chain is built from TRBV27 and TRBJ1-1; perhaps TRBD1 as D (6 bases). From germline, CDR1 is MNHEY and CDR2 SMNVEV (reference sequence). The length of the CDR3 is 14 residues. Trimming stripped 7 bases from V and 4 bases from J, with 16 bases between.

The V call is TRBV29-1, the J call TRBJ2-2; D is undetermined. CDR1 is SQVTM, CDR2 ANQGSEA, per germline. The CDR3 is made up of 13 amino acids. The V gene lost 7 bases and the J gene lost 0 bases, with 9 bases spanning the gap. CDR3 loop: CSADETNTGELFF. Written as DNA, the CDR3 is TGCAGCGCTGACGAAACGAACACCGGGGAGCTGTTTTTT.

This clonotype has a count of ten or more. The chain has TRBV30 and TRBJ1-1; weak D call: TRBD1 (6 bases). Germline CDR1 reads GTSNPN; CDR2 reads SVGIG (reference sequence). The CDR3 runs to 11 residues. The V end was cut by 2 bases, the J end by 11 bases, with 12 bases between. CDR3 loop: CAWSREQGAFF. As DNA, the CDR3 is TGTGCCTGGAGTAGGGAACAGGGCGCTTTCTTT.

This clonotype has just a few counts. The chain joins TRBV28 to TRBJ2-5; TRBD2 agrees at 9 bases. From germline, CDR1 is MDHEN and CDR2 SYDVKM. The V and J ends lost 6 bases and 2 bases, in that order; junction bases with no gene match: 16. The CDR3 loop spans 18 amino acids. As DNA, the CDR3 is TGTGCCAGCAGGCCCGGGAGGTGGGCTAGCGGGACACAAGAGACCCAGTACTTC. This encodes CASRPGRWASGTQETQYF.

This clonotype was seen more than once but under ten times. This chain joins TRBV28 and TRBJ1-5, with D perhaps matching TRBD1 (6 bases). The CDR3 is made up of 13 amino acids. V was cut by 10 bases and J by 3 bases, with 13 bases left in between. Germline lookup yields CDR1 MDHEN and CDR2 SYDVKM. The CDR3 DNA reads TGTGCCACCATTGGACAGTACAATCAGCCCCAGCATTTT. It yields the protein CATIGQYNQPQHF.

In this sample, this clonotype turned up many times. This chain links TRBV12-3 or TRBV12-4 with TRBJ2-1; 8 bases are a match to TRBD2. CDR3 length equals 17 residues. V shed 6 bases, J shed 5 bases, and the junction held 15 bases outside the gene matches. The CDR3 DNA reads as TGTGCCAGCAGAATCTCGGGGGGGCGAGAAACCGACAATGAGCAGTTCTTC. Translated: CASRISGGRETDNEQFF.

CDR3 bases: TGTGCCAGCTTCGCTTCCGGGACATGGAATAGGAATGAGCAGTTCTTC. This sequence encodes CASFASGTWNRNEQFF. V is TRBV5-6 and J is TRBJ2-1; the D gene is possibly TRBD1 (6 bases). This CDR3 spans 16 amino acids. Trimming shortened V by 7 bases and J by 7 bases, and 24 bases separated the two germline ends. Looked up from germline, CDR1 is SGHDT and CDR2 is YYEEEE.

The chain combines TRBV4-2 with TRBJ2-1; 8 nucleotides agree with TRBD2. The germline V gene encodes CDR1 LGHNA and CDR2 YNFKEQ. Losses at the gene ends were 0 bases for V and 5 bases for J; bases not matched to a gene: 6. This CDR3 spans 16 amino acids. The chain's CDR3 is CASSQEGTRFNNEQFF. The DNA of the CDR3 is TGTGCCAGCAGCCAAGAAGGGACTAGATTTAACAATGAGCAGTTCTTC.

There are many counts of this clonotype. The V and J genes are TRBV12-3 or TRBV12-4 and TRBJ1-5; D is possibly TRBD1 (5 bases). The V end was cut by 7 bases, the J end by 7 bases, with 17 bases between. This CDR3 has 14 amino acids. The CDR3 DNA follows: TGTGCCAGCAATCCCTTCGGGACCCACCAGCCCCAGCATTTT. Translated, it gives CASNPFGTHQPQHF.

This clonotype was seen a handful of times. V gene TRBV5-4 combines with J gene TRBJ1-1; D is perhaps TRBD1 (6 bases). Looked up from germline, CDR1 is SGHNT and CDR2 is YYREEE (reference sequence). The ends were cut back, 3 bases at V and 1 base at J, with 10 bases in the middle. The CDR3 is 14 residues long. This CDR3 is CASSSPDRNTEAFF. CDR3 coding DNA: TGTGCCAGCAGCTCCCCGGACAGGAACACTGAAGCTTTCTTT.